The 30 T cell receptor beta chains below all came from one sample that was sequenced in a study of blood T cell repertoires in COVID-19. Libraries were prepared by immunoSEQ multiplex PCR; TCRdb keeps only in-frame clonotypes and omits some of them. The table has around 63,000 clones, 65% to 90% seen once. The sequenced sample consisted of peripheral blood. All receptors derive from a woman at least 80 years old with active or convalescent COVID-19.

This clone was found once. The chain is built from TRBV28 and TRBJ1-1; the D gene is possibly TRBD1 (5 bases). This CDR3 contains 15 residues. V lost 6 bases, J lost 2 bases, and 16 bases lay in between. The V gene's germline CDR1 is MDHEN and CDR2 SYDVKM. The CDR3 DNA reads TGTGCCAGCAGCCAGGTAATCGGGGGAAACACTGAAGCTTTCTTT. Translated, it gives CASSQVIGGNTEAFF. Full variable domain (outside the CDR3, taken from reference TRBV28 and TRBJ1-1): DVKVTQSSRYLVKRTGEKVFLECVQDMDHENMFWYRQDPGLGLRLIYFSYDVKMKEKGDIPEGYSVSREKKERFSLILESASTNQTSMYLCASSQVIGGNTEAFFGQGTRLTVV.

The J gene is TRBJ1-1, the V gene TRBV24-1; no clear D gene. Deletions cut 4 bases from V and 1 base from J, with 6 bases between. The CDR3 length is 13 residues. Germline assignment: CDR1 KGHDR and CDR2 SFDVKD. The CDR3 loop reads CATSDHKNTEAFF. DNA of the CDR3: TGTGCCACCAGTGACCACAAGAACACTGAAGCTTTCTTT.

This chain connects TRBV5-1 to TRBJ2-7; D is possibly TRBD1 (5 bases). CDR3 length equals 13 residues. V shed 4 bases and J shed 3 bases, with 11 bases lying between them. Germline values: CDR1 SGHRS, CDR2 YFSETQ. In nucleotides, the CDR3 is TGCGCCAGCAGCCAGGACATATACTACGAGCAGTACTTC. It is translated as CASSQDIYYEQYF.

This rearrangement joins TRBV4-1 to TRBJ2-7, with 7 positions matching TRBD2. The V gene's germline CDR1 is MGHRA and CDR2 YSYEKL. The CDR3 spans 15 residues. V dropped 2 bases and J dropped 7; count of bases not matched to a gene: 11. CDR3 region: CASSQRAGRGGEQYF. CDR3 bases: TGCGCCAGCAGCCAAAGGGCCGGTAGGGGAGGGGAGCAGTACTTC.

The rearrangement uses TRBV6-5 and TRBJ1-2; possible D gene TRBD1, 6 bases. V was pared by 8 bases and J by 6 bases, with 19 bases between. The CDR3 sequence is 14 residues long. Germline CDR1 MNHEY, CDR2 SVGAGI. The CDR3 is CASHSQGRKDGYTF. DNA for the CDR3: TGTGCCAGCCATTCCCAGGGGCGGAAAGATGGCTACACCTTC.

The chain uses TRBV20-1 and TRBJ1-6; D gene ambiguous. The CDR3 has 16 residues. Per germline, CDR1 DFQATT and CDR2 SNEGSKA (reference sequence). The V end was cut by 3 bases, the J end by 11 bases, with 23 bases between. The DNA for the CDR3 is TGCAGTGCTAGTTCTCTTGGGCTTCTTAACCCGGCACCCCTCCACTTT. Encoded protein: CSASSLGLLNPAPLHF.

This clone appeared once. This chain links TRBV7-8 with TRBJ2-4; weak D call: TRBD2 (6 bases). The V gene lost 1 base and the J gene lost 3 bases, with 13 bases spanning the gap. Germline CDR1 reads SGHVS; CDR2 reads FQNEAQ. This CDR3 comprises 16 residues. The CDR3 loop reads CASSLVGVGGKNIQYF. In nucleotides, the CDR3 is TGTGCCAGCAGCTTAGTAGGGGTGGGAGGCAAAAACATTCAGTACTTC.

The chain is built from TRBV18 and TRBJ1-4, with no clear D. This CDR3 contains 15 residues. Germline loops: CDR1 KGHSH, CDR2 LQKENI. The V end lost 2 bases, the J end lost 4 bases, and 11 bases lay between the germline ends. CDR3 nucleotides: TGTGCCAGCTCACCAAGACGCGGGATTAATGAAAAACTGTTTTTT. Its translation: CASSPRRGINEKLFF.

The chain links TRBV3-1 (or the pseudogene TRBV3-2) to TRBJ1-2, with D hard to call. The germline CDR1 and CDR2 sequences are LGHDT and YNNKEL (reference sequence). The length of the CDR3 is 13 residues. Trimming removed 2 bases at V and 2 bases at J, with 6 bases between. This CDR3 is CASSQPGNYGYTF. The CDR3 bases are TGTGCCAGCAGCCAACCGGGGAACTATGGCTACACCTTC.

The CDR3 bases are TGCAGCGTTGAAGTGGGCGGGGGCTTCCAAGAGACCCAGTACTTC. The encoded protein is CSVEVGGGFQETQYF. This chain joins TRBV29-1 and TRBJ2-5; the D gene is possibly TRBD2 (7 bases). The germline gives CDR1 SQVTM, CDR2 ANQGSEA. Trimming cost V 1 base and J 1 base, with 13 bases left between them. The CDR3 contains 15 residues. Full variable domain (outside the CDR3, taken from reference TRBV29-1 and TRBJ2-5): SAVISQKPSRDICQRGTSLTIQCQVDSQVTMMFWYRQQPGQSLTLIATANQGSEATYESGFVIDKFPISRPNLTFSTLTVSNMSPEDSSIYLCSVEVGGGFQETQYFGPGTRLLVL.

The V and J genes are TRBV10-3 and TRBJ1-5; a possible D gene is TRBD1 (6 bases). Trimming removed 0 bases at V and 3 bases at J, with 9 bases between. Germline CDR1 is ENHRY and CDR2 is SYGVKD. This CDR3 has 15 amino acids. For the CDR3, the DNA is TGTGCCATCAGTGAGTCGGGGGGGGCCAATCAGCCCCAGCATTTT. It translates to CAISESGGANQPQHF.

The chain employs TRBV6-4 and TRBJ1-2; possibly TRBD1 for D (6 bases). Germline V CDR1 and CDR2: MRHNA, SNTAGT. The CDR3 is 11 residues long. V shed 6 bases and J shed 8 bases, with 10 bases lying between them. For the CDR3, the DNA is TGTGCCAGCAGGTCACAGGGCGGCTACACCTTC. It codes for CASRSQGGYTF.

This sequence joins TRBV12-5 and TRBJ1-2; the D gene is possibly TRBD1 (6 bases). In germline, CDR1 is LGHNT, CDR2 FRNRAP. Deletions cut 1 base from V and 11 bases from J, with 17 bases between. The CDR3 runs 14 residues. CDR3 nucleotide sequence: TGTGCTAGTGGTTTGGGAAACAGGGTCCTCTCTTACACCTTC. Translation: CASGLGNRVLSYTF.

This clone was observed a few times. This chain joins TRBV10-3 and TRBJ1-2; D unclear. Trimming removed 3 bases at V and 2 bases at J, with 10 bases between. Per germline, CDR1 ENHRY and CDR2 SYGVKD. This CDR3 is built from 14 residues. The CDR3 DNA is TGTGCCATCAGTGATCTGGGAGGGAACTATGGCTACACCTTC. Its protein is CAISDLGGNYGYTF.

DNA of the CDR3: TGTGCCAGCAGCCTAGGGGACAGATCATGGGATGAAAAACTGTTTTTT. Its protein product is CASSLGDRSWDEKLFF. The gene calls are TRBV7-9 and TRBJ1-4, with 7 bases lining up with TRBD1. Germline V CDR1 and CDR2: SEHNR, FQNEAQ (reference sequence). Trimming at V came to 5 bases and at J to 6 bases, leaving 12 bases not matched to a gene. This CDR3 has 16 amino acids.

DNA of the CDR3: TGCAGTGCCGGGAACAATGAGCAGTTCTTC. It yields the protein CSAGNNEQFF. V and J are TRBV20-1 and TRBJ2-1; possibly TRBD2 for D (5 bases). Trimming shortened V by 6 bases and J by 5 bases, and 5 bases separated the two germline ends. Germline V gene sequence: CDR1 DFQATT, CDR2 SNEGSKA (reference sequence). The CDR3 runs 10 residues.

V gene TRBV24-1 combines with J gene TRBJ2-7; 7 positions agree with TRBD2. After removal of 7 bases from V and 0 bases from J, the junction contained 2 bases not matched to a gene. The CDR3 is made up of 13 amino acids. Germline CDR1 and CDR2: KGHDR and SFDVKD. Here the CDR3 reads CATRGRDSYEQYF. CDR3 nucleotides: TGTGCCACCAGGGGGAGGGACTCCTACGAGCAGTACTTC.

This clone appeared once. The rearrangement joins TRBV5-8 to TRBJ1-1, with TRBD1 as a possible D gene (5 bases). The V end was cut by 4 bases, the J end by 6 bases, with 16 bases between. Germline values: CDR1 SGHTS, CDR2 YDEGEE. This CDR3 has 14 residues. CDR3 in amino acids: CASSHFTRGAEAFF. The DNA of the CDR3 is TGTGCCAGCAGCCACTTTACCCGGGGGGCTGAAGCTTTCTTT.

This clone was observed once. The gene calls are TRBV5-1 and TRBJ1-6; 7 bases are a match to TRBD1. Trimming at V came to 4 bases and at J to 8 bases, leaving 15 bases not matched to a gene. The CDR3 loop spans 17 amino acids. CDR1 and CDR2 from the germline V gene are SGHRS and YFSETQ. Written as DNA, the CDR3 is TGCGCCAGCAGCACTCGCCATGACAGGGTTTTGGATTCACCCCTCCACTTT. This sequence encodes CASSTRHDRVLDSPLHF.

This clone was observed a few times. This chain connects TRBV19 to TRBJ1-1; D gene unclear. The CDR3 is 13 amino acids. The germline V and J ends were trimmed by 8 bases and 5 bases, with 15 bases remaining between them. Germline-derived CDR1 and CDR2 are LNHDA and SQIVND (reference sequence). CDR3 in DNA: TGTGCCAGTGAAGGAGGTGCTGGGACTGAAGCTTTCTTT. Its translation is CASEGGAGTEAFF.

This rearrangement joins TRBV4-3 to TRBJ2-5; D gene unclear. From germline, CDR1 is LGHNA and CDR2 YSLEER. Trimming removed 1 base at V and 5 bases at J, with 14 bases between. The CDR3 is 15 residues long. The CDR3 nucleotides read TGCGCCAGCAGCCAAGTCTACAGCAAAACGGAGACCCAGTACTTC. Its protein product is CASSQVYSKTETQYF.

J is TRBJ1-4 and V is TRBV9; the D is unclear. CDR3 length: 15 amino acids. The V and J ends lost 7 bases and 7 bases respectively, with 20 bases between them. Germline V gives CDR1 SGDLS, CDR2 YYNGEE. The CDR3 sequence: CASPPRREVREKLFF. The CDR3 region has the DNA TGTGCCAGCCCTCCTAGGCGGGAGGTTCGTGAAAAACTGTTTTTT.

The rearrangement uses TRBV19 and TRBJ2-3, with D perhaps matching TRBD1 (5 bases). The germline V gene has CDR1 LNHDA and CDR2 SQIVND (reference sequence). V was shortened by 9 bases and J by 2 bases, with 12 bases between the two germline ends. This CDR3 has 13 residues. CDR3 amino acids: CASARQLTDTQYF. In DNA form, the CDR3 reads TGTGCCAGCGCGAGACAGCTCACAGATACGCAGTATTTT.

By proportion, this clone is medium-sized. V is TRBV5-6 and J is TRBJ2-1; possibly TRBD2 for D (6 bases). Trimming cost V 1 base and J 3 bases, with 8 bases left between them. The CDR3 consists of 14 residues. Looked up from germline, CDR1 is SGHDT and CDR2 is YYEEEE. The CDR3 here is CASSLTAGYNEQFF. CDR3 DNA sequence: TGTGCCAGCAGCTTGACAGCGGGCTACAATGAGCAGTTCTTC.

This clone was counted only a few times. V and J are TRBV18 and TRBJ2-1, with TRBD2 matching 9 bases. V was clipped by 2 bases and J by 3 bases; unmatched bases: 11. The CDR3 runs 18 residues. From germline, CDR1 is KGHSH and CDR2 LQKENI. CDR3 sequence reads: CASSPKAGGPKDYNEQFF. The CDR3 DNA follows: TGTGCCAGCTCACCAAAAGCGGGGGGCCCTAAGGACTACAATGAGCAGTTCTTC.

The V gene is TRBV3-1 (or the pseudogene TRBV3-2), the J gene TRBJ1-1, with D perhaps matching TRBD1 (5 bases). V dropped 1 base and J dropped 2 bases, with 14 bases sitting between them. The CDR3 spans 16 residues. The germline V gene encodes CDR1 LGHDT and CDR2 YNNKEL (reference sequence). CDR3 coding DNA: TGTGCCAGCAGCCAAGGGTTGGGGCCGACTAACACTGAAGCTTTCTTT. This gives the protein CASSQGLGPTNTEAFF.

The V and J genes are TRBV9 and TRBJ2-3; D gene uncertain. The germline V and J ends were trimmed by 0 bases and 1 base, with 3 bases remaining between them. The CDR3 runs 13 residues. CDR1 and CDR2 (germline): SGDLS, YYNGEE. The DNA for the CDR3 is TGTGCCAGCAGCGTAGGCGGCACAGATACGCAGTATTTT. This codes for CASSVGGTDTQYF.

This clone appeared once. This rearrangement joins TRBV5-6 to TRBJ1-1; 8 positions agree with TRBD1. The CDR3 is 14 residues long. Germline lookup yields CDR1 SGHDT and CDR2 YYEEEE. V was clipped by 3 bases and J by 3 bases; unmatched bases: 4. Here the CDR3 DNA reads TGTGCCAGCAGCTCCCGGACAGGGTACACTGAAGCTTTCTTT. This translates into CASSSRTGYTEAFF.

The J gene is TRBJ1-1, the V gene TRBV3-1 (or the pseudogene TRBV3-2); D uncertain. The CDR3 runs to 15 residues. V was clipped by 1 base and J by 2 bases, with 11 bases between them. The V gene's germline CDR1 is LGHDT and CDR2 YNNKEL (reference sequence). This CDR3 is CASSQGHQLNTEAFF. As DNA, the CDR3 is TGTGCCAGCAGCCAAGGCCATCAACTTAACACTGAAGCTTTCTTT.

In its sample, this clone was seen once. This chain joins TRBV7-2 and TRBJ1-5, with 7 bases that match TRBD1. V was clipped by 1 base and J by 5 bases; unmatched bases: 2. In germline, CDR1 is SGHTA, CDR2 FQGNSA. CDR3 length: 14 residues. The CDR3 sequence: CASSLVQGYQPQHF. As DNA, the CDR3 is TGTGCCAGCAGCTTAGTACAGGGGTATCAGCCCCAGCATTTT.